Listed below are T cell receptor beta chains from one sample, sequenced in a study of blood T cell repertoires in COVID-19. Data came from immunoSEQ multiplex PCR; TCRdb stores just in-frame clones and leaves some out. The table records 280,000 or so clones, 75% to 90% of them present only once. Sequencing was carried out using peripheral blood. Every receptor here comes from a woman aged 60-70 years with acute or convalescent COVID-19. Both conserved end residues are part of each CDR3. Fields, in order: CDR3 length, clone size, J gene, V gene, D gene, CDR3 DNA, CDR3 protein. D genes are given only for firm matches. Size tells how often a clone was seen (once, few, many) or the class of an expanded clone, and some rows leave it out.

15 | - | TRBJ2-3 | TRBV5-5 | - | TGTGCCAGCAGCTTGTCCAGGCCCGCATTCGATACGCAGTATTTT | CASSLSRPAFDTQYF
16 | - | TRBJ1-5 | TRBV10-3 | - | TGTGCCATCAGTGAGACCCCCGGACAGAGGAATCAGCCCCAGCATTTT | CAISETPGQRNQPQHF
12 | few | TRBJ2-7 | TRBV27 | - | TGTGCCAGCAGCTTACAGGGCCACGAGCAGTACTTC | CASSLQGHEQYF
13 | - | TRBJ1-1 | TRBV6-2/TRBV6-3 | - | TGTGCCAGCAGTTACACCAGTTTCGCTGAAGCTTTCTTT | CASSYTSFAEAFF
17 | - | TRBJ2-7 | TRBV27 | TRBD1 | TGTGCCAGCAGTATTCGACAGGGGGCTTTGAGAGACTACGAGCAGTACTTC | CASSIRQGALRDYEQYF
14 | - | TRBJ1-2 | TRBV18 | - | TGTGCCAGCTCACCACCTAGAGACAGCTATGGCTACACCTTC | CASSPPRDSYGYTF
14 | - | TRBJ1-1 | TRBV7-9 | - | TGTGCCAGCAGCTTAGTCGGTCAGGGCACTGAAGCTTTCTTT | CASSLVGQGTEAFF
14 | - | TRBJ2-1 | TRBV7-2 | - | - | CASVPEHSYNEQFF
17 | once | TRBJ2-5 | TRBV24-1 | TRBD2 | TGTGCCACCAGTGATTTTGGGCTAGCGGGCCCAGGGGAGACCCAGTACTTC | CATSDFGLAGPGETQYF
16 | - | TRBJ1-5 | TRBV3-1/TRBV3-2 | TRBD1 | TGTGCCAGCAGCCAAGCGGGGACAGGGAGCAATCAGCCCCAGCATTTT | CASSQAGTGSNQPQHF
12 | - | TRBJ2-3 | TRBV7-3 | - | TGTGCCAGCAGCCTTTCCACAGATACGCAGTATTTT | CASSLSTDTQYF
12 | - | TRBJ2-1 | TRBV2 | - | TGTGCCAGCAGTAACTACTACAATGAGCAGTTCTTC | CASSNYYNEQFF
15 | - | TRBJ2-1 | TRBV13 | TRBD2 | TGTGCCAGCAGCCGAACAGCGGGGTACGCCAATGAGCAGTTCTTC | CASSRTAGYANEQFF
13 | once | TRBJ1-2 | TRBV7-9 | TRBD1 | TGTGCCAGCAGCAGGGCAGGGGGCTATGGCTACACCTTC | CASSRAGGYGYTF
14 | once | TRBJ2-3 | TRBV28 | - | TGTGCCAGCAGTTTAACTTACAGCACAGATACGCAGTATTTT | CASSLTYSTDTQYF
15 | once | TRBJ2-5 | TRBV9 | TRBD2 | TGTGCCAGCAGCCCTCTCGCGGGGGAACAAGAGACCCAGTACTTC | CASSPLAGEQETQYF
14 | - | TRBJ2-1 | TRBV5-1 | - | TGCGCCAGCAGCCCAGGGGGGTCCTACAATGAGCAGTTCTTC | CASSPGGSYNEQFF
12 | - | TRBJ2-7 | TRBV5-3 | - | TGTGCCACCCTCCGGGGTTCCTACGAGCAGTACTTC | CATLRGSYEQYF
15 | - | TRBJ2-5 | TRBV28 | TRBD1 | TGTGCCAGCCTCACCCCGGGACAGGGAAGGGAGACCCAGTACTTC | CASLTPGQGRETQYF
14 | - | TRBJ1-1 | TRBV6-5 | - | TGTGCCAGCAGTTACACACCTCGGGAGACGGAAGCTTTCTTT | CASSYTPRETEAFF
14 | once | TRBJ2-7 | TRBV24-1 | TRBD2 | TGTGCCACCAGTGACCAAGGACTAGCGGGAGGGCAGTACTTC | CATSDQGLAGGQYF
15 | - | TRBJ2-7 | TRBV5-4 | - | TGTGCCAGCAGCTTGAGCTGGGGGCCAACCTACGAGCAGTACTTC | CASSLSWGPTYEQYF
15 | few | TRBJ1-5 | TRBV18 | - | TGTGCCAGCTCACCACAGTCGGGGAGCAATCAGCCCCAGCATTTT | CASSPQSGSNQPQHF
15 | - | TRBJ2-1 | TRBV3-1/TRBV3-2 | TRBD2 | TGTGCCAGCAGCCAAGGGGGGGGGAGGTACAATGAGCAGTTCTTC | CASSQGGGRYNEQFF
15 | - | TRBJ1-5 | TRBV2 | - | TGTGCCAGCAGTGACGGCGGTTATAGCAATCAGCCCCAGCATTTT | CASSDGGYSNQPQHF
14 | - | TRBJ1-1 | TRBV4-2 | TRBD1 | TGTGCCAGCAGCCGGGACGACAGGGTCGCTGAAGCTTTCTTT | CASSRDDRVAEAFF
16 | - | TRBJ2-1 | TRBV2 | TRBD2 | TGTGCCAGCAAATCCGTGAGTCGGGGGGGGAGGAATGAGCAGTTCTTC | CASKSVSRGGRNEQFF
13 | - | TRBJ2-7 | TRBV7-9 | TRBD2 | TGTGCCAGCAGCTCAGCCGGGGGGGACGAGCAGTACTTC | CASSSAGGDEQYF
11 | once | TRBJ2-4 | TRBV3-1/TRBV3-2 | - | TGTGCCAGCAGCAGCTACGACATTCAGTACTTC | CASSSYDIQYF